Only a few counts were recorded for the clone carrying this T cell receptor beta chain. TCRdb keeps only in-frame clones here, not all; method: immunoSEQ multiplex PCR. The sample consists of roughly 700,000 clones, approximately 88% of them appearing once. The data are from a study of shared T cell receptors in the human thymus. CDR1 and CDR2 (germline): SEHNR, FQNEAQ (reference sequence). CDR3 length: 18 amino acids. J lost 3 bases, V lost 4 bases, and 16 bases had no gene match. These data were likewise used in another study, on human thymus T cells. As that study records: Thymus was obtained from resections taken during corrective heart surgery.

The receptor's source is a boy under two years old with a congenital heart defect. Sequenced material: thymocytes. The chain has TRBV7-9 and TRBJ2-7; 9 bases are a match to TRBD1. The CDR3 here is CASSYGTGRMTRLYEQYF. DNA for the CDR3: TGTGCCAGCAGCTACGGGACAGGGAGGATGACAAGACTCTACGAGCAGTACTTC.